This section outlines one T cell receptor beta chain sequence together with its context. This specimen comes from a study of cytomegalovirus exposure and HLA in healthy donors. V lost 4 bases and J lost 4, with 14 bases in between. This CDR3 contains 14 residues. Germline V CDR1 and CDR2: SGDLS, YYNGEE. The repertoire was sequenced with immunoSEQ multiplex PCR; TCRdb's copy has only in-frame clones and lacks some. Among 50,000 to 65,000 clones listed, approximately 95% were seen once. This TCR derives from a woman between 18 and 29 years old in good health and CMV-seronegative. The genes are TRBV9 and TRBJ1-2, with D possibly being TRBD1 (5 bases). The sequencing input was PBMCs. In DNA, the CDR3 is TGTGCCAGCAGCCTCGGGGGGGTCTCCTATGGCTACACCTTC. Its protein is CASSLGGVSYGYTF.